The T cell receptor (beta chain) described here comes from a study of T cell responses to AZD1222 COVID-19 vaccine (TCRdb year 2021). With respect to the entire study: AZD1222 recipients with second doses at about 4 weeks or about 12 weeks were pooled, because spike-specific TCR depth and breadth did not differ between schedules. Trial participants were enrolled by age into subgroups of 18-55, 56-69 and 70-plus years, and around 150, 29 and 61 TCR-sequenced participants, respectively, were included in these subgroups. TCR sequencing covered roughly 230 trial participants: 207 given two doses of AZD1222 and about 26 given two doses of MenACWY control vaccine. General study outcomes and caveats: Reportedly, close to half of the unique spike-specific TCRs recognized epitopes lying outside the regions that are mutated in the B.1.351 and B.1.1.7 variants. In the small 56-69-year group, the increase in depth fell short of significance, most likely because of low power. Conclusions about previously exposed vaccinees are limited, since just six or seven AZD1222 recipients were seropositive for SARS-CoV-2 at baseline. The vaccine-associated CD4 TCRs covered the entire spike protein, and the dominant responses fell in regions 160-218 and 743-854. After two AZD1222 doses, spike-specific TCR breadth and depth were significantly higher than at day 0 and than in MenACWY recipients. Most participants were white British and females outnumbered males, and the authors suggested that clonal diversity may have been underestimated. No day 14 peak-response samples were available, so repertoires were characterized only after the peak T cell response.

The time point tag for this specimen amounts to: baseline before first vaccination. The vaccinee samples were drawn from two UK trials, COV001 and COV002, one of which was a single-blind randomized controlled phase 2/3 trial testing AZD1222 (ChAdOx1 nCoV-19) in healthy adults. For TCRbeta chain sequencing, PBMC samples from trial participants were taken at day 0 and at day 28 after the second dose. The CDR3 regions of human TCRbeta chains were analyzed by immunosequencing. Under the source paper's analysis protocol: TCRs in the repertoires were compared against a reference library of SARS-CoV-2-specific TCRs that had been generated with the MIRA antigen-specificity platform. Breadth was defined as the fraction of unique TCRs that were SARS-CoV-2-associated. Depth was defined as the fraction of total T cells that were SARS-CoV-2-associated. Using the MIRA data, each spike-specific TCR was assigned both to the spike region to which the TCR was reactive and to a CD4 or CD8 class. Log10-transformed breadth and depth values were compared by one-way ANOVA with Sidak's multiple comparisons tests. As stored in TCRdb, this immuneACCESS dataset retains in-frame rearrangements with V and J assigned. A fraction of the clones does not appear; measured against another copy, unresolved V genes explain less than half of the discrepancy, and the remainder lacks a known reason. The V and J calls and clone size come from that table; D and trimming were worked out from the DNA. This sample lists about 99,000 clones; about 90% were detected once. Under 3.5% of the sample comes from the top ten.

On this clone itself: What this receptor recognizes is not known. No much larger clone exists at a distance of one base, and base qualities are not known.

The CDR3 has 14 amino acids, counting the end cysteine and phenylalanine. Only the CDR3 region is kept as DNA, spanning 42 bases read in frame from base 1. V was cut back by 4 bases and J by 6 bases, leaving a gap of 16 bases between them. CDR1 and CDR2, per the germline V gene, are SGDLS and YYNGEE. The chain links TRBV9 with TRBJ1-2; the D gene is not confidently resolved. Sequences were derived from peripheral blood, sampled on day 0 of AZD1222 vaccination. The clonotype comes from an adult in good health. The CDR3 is CASSQRSLANGYTF. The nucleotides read TGTGCCAGCAGCCAGAGGTCCCTGGCTAATGGCTACACCTTC.